The T cell receptor beta chain described here comes from a study of regulatory T cells in long-lasting Graves disease. Study-level information: Over 5 years on antithyroid drugs plus positive TSH receptor antibodies marked Graves' disease as persistent.

The CDR3 loop spans 13 amino acids. V was pared by 8 bases and J by 5 bases, with 6 bases of the junction left unmatched. Germline V gene lookup returns CDR1 MNHEY and CDR2 SVGEGT. Time point specified: persistent/refractory GD, antithyroid drugs over 5 years with positive TRAb. With RNA extracted from PBMCs as input, the TCR library was made. Construction of TCR beta libraries relied on iRepertoire HTBI primers and on Arm-PCR targeting CDR3 regions. Per the authors' pipeline: Identified segments across samples numbered about 56 TRBV and about 13 TRBJ. TCRdb recomputed calls from the multiplex PCR reads with MiXCR, one row per CDR3 protein. In this record, the V and J calls reflect TCRdb's handling and not the investigators' own analysis. The sample has about 430,000 distinct CDR3 sequences, 21% seen once.

This sample comprised peripheral blood mononuclear cells (PBMCs), obtained when the disease was refractory, from a patient treated with antithyroid drugs. The chain uses TRBV6-2 or TRBV6-3 and TRBJ2-1, with 7 bases aligning to TRBD1. This TCR was recovered from a female donor with Graves disease. The CDR3 loop reads CASLRDRNNEQFF. Here the CDR3 DNA reads TGTGCCAGCCTCCGGGACAGAAACAATGAGCAGTTCTTC.